A selection of T cell receptor beta chains follows, all from one sample in a study of T cell changes during pregnancy in multiple sclerosis. Sequencing used immunoSEQ multiplex PCR; TCRdb keeps in-frame clones, though not all of them. This sample yields 45,000 to 55,000 clones, of which nearly 95% are seen a single time; about 0.99% belongs to the top ten. Source: peripheral blood, taken after pregnancy. The receptor set was obtained from a female donor with multiple sclerosis, enrolled in a pregnancy study. The CDR3 runs from the conserved cysteine through the conserved F or W. D genes are given only for firm matches. Rows may omit the clone size; those that give it use once, few, many or a size class.

V: TRBV25-1
J: TRBJ2-1
size: NA
D: TRBD1
CDR3: CASSETGHSYNEQFF
DNA: TGTGCCAGCAGTGAGACAGGGCACTCCTACAATGAGCAGTTCTTC

V: TRBV28
J: TRBJ2-4
size: NA
D: NA
CDR3: CASSLAGAENIQYF
DNA: TGTGCCAGCAGTTTAGCGGGCGCAGAGAACATTCAGTACTTC

V: TRBV4-3
J: TRBJ1-4
size: once
D: NA
CDR3: CASSQDGLTGEKLFF
DNA: TGCGCCAGCAGCCAAGATGGGCTAACAGGGGAAAAACTGTTTTTT

V: TRBV5-1
J: TRBJ2-7
size: NA
D: NA
CDR3: CASSFASASEQYF
DNA: TGCGCCAGCAGCTTCGCCAGTGCCTCTGAGCAGTACTTC

V: TRBV29-1
J: TRBJ1-1
size: NA
D: TRBD1
CDR3: CSAGDRVITEAFF
DNA: TGCAGCGCCGGGGACAGGGTAATCACTGAAGCTTTCTTT

V: TRBV27
J: TRBJ1-2
size: NA
D: NA
CDR3: CASSSPNRVGYTF
DNA: TGTGCCAGCAGTTCCCCTAACAGGGTAGGCTACACCTTC

V: TRBV7-9
J: TRBJ2-7
size: NA
D: NA
CDR3: CASTRRENIEQYF
DNA: TGTGCCAGCACCCGCCGGGAGAATATCGAGCAGTACTTC

V: TRBV6-6
J: TRBJ2-1
size: NA
D: TRBD2
CDR3: CASRVTSGVGEQFF
DNA: TGTGCCAGCAGGGTTACTAGCGGGGTAGGAGAGCAGTTCTTC

V: TRBV27
J: TRBJ2-3
size: NA
D: NA
CDR3: CASSLLGGDTQYF
DNA: TGTGCCAGCAGTTTACTCGGAGGGGATACGCAGTATTTT

V: TRBV10-1
J: TRBJ1-4
size: NA
D: NA
CDR3: CASSGGGVNEKLFF
DNA: TGCGCCAGCAGTGGGGGGGGAGTAAATGAAAAACTGTTTTTT

V: TRBV19
J: TRBJ2-7
size: once
D: TRBD1
CDR3: CASRSGGERTNYEQYF
DNA: TGTGCCAGTAGATCAGGGGGAGAGCGCACCAATTACGAGCAGTACTTC

V: TRBV7-2
J: TRBJ2-7
size: NA
D: TRBD1
CDR3: CASSLGGTGGREQYF
DNA: TGTGCCAGCAGCTTAGGAGGGACAGGGGGCCGCGAGCAGTACTTC

V: TRBV7-8
J: TRBJ2-1
size: NA
D: TRBD2
CDR3: CASSLRLAGAYNEQFF
DNA: TGTGCCAGCAGCTTACGACTAGCGGGGGCCTACAATGAGCAGTTCTTC

V: TRBV18
J: TRBJ1-6
size: once
D: NA
CDR3: CASSHTGSPLHF
DNA: TGTGCCAGCTCACACACCGGGTCACCCCTCCACTTT

V: TRBV5-4
J: TRBJ2-5
size: NA
D: TRBD2
CDR3: CASSLRLAGRGETQYF
DNA: TGTGCCAGCAGCTTAAGACTAGCGGGGCGAGGGGAGACCCAGTACTTC